This TCR beta chain was retrieved from a study of blood T cell repertoires in COVID-19. Overall study context: Acute and convalescent COVID-19 samples came from the United States, Italy and Spain. In each case, the material was cDNA or gDNA derived from T cells, B-cell-depleted T cells, or PBMCs.

Original processing methods: From reference gene primer amplification, estimates of nucleated cell counts were derived. Using immunoSEQ multiplex PCR, the repertoire was profiled, and TCRdb retains in-frame clones only, with some absent. The V and J calls and the clone size are those of that table, but D and trimming were determined from the DNA. The sample contains 300,000 to 400,000 clones, 65% to 90% of which appear only once. The CDR3 runs 14 residues. Germline V lookup: CDR1 MNHEY, CDR2 SVGAGI. V lost 5 bases to trimming and J lost 4 bases; unmatched junction nucleotides: 4. J is TRBJ2-1 and V is TRBV6-5, with 8 positions matching TRBD2. This TCR derives from a human donor in a cohort sampled during active COVID-19. The material sequenced was peripheral blood. The CDR3, as DNA: TGTGCCAGCAGTCCGGGGGGGGGATACAATGAGCAGTTCTTC. Translation: CASSPGGGYNEQFF.